This paragraph covers one T cell receptor beta chain sequence. Its antigen remains unknown. J lost 10 bases, V lost 6 bases, and 10 bases had no gene match. Germline CDR1 reads SGDLS; CDR2 reads YYNGEE. The CDR3 runs to 14 residues. This specimen comes from a study of T cell responses to AZD1222 COVID-19 vaccine. Clones were sequenced by immunoSEQ multiplex PCR, and TCRdb holds only the in-frame ones, with some missing. In the table there are roughly 120,000 clones, roughly 87% of which are singletons. Study outcomes and limitations: Distributed over spike, vaccine-associated CD4 TCRs predominated at 160-218 and 743-854.

This chain links TRBV9 with TRBJ1-6; 7 bases align to TRBD1. This specimen was peripheral blood, taken on day 0 of AZD1222 vaccination. The source of this sequence is an adult in good health. The CDR3 is CASTSTGTASPLHF. The CDR3 DNA is TGTGCCAGCACCTCTACTGGGACAGCGTCACCCCTCCACTTT.